This T cell receptor (beta chain) came from a study of shared clonotypes between healthy human individuals. The CDR3 consists of 16 residues. V gave up 1 base and J gave up 6 bases; unmatched junction bases: 7. The V gene's germline CDR1 is SGDLS and CDR2 YYNGEE. Data came from immunoSEQ multiplex PCR; TCRdb stores just in-frame clones and leaves some out. The repertoire has millions of clones, 80% to 95% of them found once; the top ten carry about 0.39%. This sequence originates from a man between 18 and 35 years old in good health. Some clones in this sample may be carry-over from other donors' samples. The chain uses TRBV9 and TRBJ2-3; 11 bases agree with TRBD2. Specimen: naive CD4+ T cells from PBMCs. Documented subset: CD45RA+ positively selected. The CDR3 DNA is TGTGCCAGCAGCGTATATAGCGGGAGGGCCGGGGATACGCAGTATTTT. This sequence encodes CASSVYSGRAGDTQYF.